The T cell receptor (beta chain) under discussion was sequenced for a study of response to subunit inactivated influenza vaccine (dated by TCRdb to 2017 to 2018). With regard to the full study: To follow how T cells responded to a trivalent subunit inactivated influenza vaccine, the researchers relied on deep quantitative profiling of the T cell receptor repertoire.

Study-wide findings and limitations: It was suggested by the authors that each seasonal influenza vaccination may recruit only a limited number of new T cells.

Library preparation used RT-PCR. Data came from an Illumina HiSeq 2500. Clones were called with MiXCR by TCRdb after fastp trimmed the public reads at Q25, and only in-frame beta chains were retained. For every CDR3 protein sequence, its rows merge into one entry that carries the most common genes and DNA. The sample records about 530,000 distinct CDR3 sequences, approximately 12% of which are singletons. The ten largest account for around 13% of the sample. The cysteine opens and the phenylalanine closes a CDR3 of 14 amino acids. Only the CDR3 region is kept as DNA, spanning 42 bases read in frame from base 1. At the junction V is shortened by 5 bases and J by 7 bases; bases outside the gene matches: 2. The time point label of this sample denotes: 45 days after influenza vaccine administration. This clonotype was counted only a few times. The clone's antigen remains unknown. Base qualities are not provided; no much larger clone lies one nucleotide away.

This receptor chain uses TRBV12-3 or TRBV12-4 and TRBJ2-1; 13 central nucleotides agree with TRBD2. The specimen was PBMCs from blood, collected roughly 6 weeks after vaccination. This receptor was obtained from a middle-aged man who received an inactivated influenza vaccine. Donor details come from another sample of the same person, matched by shared clones. The CDR3 region has the sequence CASSAGLAGNEQFF. The nucleotide sequence is given as TGTGCCAGCAGTGCGGGACTAGCGGGGAATGAGCAGTTCTTC.